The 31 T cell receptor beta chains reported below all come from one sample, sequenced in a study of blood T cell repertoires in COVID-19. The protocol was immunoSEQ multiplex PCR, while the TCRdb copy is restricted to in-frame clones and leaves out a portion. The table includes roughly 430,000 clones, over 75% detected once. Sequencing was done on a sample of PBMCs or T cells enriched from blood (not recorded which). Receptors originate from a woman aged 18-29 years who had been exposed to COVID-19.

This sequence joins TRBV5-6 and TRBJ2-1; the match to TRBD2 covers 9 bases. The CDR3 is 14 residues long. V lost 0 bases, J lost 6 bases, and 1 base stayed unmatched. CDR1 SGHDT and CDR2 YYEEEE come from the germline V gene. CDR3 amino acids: CASSLGLAANEQFF. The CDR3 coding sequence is TGTGCCAGCAGCTTGGGACTAGCGGCCAATGAGCAGTTCTTC.

CDR3 bases: TGTGCCAGCGGTCTCGGCGGGGGGGCTCATGAGCAGTTCTTC. This encodes CASGLGGGAHEQFF. The chain combines TRBV7-9 with TRBJ2-1, with 9 positions matching TRBD2. From germline, CDR1 is SEHNR and CDR2 FQNEAQ (reference sequence). CDR3 length: 14 amino acids. Trimming cost V 8 bases and J 8 bases; bases outside gene matches: 10.

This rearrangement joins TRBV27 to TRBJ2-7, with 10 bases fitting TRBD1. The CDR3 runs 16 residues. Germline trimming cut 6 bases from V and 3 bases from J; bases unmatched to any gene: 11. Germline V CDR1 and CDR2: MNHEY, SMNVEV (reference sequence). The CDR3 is CASSRPGQGFDYEQYF. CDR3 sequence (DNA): TGTGCCAGCAGCCGTCCGGGACAGGGGTTTGACTACGAGCAGTACTTC.

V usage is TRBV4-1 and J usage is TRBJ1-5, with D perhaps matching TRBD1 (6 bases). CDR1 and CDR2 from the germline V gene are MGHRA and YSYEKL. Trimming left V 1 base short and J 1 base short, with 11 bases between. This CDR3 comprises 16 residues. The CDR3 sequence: CASSQVAGTSNQPQHF. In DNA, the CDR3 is TGCGCCAGCAGCCAAGTAGCCGGGACAAGCAATCAGCCCCAGCATTTT.

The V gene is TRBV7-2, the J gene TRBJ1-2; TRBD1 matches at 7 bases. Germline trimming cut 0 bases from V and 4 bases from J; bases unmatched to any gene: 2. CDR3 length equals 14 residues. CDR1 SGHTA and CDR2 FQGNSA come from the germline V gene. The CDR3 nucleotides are TGTGCCAGCAGCTTAGCCCAGGGGGGCTATGGCTACACCTTC. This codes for CASSLAQGGYGYTF.

CDR3 nucleotides: TGTGCCACCAGCAGAGGACAAGGAAATGAAAAACTGTTTTTT. Its translation is CATSRGQGNEKLFF. The genes are TRBV15 and TRBJ1-4, with D unresolved. Germline V gives CDR1 LNHNV, CDR2 YYDKDF (reference sequence). The CDR3 has 14 amino acids. Trimming took 1 base from V and 5 from J, leaving 8 bases between them. Complete variable domain (other parts from reference TRBV15 and TRBJ1-4): DAMVIQNPRYQVTQFGKPVTLSCSQTLNHNVMYWYQQKSSQAPKLLFHYYDKDFNNEADTPDNFQSRRPNTSFCFLDIRSPGLGDTAMYLCATSRGQGNEKLFFGSGTQLSVL.

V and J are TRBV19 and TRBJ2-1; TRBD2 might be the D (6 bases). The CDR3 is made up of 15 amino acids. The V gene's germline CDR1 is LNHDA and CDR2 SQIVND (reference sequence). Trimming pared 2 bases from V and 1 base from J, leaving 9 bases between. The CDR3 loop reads CASSILATSYNEQFF. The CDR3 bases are TGTGCCAGTAGTATACTAGCGACATCCTACAATGAGCAGTTCTTC.

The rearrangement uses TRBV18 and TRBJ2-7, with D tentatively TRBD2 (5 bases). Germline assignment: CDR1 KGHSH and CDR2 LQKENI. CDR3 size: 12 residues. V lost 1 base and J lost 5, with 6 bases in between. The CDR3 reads CASSPQEDEQYF. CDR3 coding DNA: TGTGCCAGCTCACCACAGGAGGACGAGCAGTACTTC.

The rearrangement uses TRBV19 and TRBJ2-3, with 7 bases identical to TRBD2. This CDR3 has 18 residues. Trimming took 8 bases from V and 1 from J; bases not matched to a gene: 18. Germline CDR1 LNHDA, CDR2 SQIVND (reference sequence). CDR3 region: CASSPRDYPGFGTDTQYF. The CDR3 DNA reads TGTGCCAGTTCTCCCCGGGACTACCCAGGTTTTGGCACAGATACGCAGTATTTT.

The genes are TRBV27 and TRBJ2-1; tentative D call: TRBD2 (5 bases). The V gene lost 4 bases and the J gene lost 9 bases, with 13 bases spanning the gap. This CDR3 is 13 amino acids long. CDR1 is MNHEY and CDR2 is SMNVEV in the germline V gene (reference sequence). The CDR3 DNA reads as TGTGCCAGCAGTTCCCCGGGGTGGGCTGAGCAGTTCTTC. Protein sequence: CASSSPGWAEQFF.

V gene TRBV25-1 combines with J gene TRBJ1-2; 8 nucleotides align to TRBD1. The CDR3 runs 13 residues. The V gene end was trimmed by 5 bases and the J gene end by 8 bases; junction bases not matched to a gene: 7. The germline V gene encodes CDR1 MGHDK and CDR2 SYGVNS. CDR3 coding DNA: TGTGCCAGCAGTCCCGGACAGGGCTGGGGCTACACCTTC. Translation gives CASSPGQGWGYTF.

Here the CDR3 DNA reads TGTGCCTGGAGGGGTGTAGGAGGAGTCGGGTATGGCTACACCTTC. Translated: CAWRGVGGVGYGYTF. The chain joins TRBV30 to TRBJ1-2; D is ambiguous. Germline-derived CDR1 and CDR2 are GTSNPN and SVGIG (reference sequence). The ends were cut back, 3 bases at V and 5 bases at J, with 19 bases in the middle. This CDR3 contains 15 residues.

The CDR3 spells CASSYSGTGGSYEQYF. Written as DNA, the CDR3 is TGTGCCAGCAGTTACTCCGGGACAGGGGGCTCCTACGAGCAGTACTTC. The rearrangement joins TRBV6-6 to TRBJ2-7; 11 nucleotides agree with TRBD1. Germline assignment: CDR1 MNHNY and CDR2 SVGAGI (reference sequence). V trimming: 0 bases; J trimming: 0 bases; junction bases outside the gene matches: 1. This CDR3 is built from 16 residues.

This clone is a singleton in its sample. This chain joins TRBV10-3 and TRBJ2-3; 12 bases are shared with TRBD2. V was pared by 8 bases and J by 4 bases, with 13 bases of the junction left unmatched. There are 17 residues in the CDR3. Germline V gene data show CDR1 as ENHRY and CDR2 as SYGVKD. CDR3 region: CAIQASASGGAADTQYF. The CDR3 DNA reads TGTGCCATCCAGGCTTCGGCTAGCGGGGGGGCCGCAGATACGCAGTATTTT.

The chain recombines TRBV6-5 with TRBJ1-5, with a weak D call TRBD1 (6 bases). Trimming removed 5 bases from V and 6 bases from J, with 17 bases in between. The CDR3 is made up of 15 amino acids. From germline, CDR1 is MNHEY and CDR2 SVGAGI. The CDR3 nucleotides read TGTGCCAGCAGTCACGGGGGGGGAGGGGGTCAGCCCCAGCATTTT. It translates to CASSHGGGGGQPQHF.

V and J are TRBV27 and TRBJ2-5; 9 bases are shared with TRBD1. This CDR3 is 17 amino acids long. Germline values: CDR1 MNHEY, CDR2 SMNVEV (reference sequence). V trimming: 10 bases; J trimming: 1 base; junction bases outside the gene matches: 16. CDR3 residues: CAIPGQGRVPSQETQYF. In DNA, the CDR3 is TGTGCCATACCGGGACAGGGTCGTGTCCCCTCCCAAGAGACCCAGTACTTC.

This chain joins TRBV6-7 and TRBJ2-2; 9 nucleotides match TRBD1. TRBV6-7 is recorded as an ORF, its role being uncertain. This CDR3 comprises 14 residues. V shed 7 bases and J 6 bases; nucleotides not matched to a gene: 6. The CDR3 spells CASNPGQGSGELFF. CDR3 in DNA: TGTGCCAGCAATCCGGGACAGGGATCCGGGGAGCTGTTTTTT.

This CDR3 reads CASSFLNEKLFF. The CDR3, as DNA: TGTGCCAGCAGCTTTCTCAATGAAAAACTGTTTTTT. This chain links TRBV5-5 with TRBJ1-4, with D uncertain. V was shortened by 2 bases and J by 5 bases, with 4 bases between the two germline ends. Germline CDR1 is SGHKS and CDR2 is YYEKEE (reference sequence). This CDR3 comprises 12 residues.

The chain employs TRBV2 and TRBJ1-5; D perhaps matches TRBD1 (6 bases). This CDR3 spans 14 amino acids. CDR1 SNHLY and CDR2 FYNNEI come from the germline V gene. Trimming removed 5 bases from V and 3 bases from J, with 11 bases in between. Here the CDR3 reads CASSITGNNQPQHF. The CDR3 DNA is TGTGCCAGCAGTATTACAGGGAACAATCAGCCCCAGCATTTT.

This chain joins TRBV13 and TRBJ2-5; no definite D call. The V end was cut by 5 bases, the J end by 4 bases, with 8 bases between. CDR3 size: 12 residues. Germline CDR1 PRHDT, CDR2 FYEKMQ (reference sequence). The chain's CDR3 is CASSAYGETQYF. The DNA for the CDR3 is TGTGCCAGCAGCGCCTATGGAGAGACCCAGTACTTC.

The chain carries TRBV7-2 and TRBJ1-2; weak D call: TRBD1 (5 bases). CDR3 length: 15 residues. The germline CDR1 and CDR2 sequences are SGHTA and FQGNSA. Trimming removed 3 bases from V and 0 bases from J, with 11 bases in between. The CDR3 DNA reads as TGTGCCAGCAGCTTTGGGAGGGGCTCTAACTATGGCTACACCTTC. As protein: CASSFGRGSNYGYTF.

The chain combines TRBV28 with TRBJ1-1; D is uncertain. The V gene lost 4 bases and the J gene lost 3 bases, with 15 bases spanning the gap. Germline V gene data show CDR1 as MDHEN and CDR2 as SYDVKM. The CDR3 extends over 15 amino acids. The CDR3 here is CASSSGNVGYTEAFF. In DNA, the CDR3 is TGTGCCAGCAGTTCCGGGAACGTTGGATACACTGAAGCTTTCTTT.

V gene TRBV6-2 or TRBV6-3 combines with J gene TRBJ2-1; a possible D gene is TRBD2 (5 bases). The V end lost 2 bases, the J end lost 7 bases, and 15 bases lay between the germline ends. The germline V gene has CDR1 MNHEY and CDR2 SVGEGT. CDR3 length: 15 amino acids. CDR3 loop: CASSYGKLTGNEQFF. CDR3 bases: TGTGCCAGCAGTTACGGGAAACTGACGGGAAATGAGCAGTTCTTC.

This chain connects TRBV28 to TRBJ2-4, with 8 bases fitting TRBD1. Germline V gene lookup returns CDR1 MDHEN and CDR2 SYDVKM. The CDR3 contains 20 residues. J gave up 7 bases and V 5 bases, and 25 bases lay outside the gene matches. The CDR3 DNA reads TGTGCCAGCAGTCTTTACTCTATTTCAGCGACAGGGGAGAGGAGGAACATTCAGTACTTC. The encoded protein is CASSLYSISATGERRNIQYF.

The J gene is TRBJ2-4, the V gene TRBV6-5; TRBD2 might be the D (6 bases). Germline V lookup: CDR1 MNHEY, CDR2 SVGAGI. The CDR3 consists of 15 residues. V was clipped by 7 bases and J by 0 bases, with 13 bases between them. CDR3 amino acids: CASTPGGVAKNIQYF. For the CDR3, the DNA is TGTGCCAGCACCCCAGGCGGGGTAGCCAAAAACATTCAGTACTTC.

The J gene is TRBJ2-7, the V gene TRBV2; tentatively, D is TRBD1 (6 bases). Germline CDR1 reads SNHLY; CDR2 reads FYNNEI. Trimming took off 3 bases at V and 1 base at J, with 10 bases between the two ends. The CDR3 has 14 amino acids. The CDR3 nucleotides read TGTGCCAGCAGTGATAAACAGGGATCCTACGAGCAGTACTTC. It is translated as CASSDKQGSYEQYF.

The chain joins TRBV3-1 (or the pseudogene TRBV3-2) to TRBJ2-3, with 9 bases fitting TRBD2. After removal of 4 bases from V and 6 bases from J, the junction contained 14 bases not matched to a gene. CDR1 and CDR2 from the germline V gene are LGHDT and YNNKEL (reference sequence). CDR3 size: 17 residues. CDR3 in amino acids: CASSPIGSSGGSDTQYF. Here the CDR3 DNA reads TGTGCCAGCAGCCCTATTGGGAGTAGCGGGGGATCTGATACGCAGTATTTT.

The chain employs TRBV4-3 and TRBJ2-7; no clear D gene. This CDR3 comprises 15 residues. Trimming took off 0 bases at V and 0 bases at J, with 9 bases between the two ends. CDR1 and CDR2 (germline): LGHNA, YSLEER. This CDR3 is CASSQDLGSSYEQYF. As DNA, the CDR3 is TGCGCCAGCAGCCAAGATTTGGGCAGCTCCTACGAGCAGTACTTC.

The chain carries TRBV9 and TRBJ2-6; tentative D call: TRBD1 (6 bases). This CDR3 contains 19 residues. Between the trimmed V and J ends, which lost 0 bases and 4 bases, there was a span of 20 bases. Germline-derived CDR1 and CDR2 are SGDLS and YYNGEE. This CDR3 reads CASSVGDMGTTSGANVLTF. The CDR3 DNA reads TGTGCCAGCAGCGTAGGAGATATGGGGACAACGTCCGGGGCCAACGTCCTGACTTTC.

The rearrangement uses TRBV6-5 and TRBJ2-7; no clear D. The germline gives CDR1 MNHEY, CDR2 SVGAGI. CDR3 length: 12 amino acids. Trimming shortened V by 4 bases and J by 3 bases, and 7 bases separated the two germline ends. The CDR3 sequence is CASSLGDYEQYF. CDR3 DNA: TGTGCCAGCAGTTTAGGAGACTACGAGCAGTACTTC.

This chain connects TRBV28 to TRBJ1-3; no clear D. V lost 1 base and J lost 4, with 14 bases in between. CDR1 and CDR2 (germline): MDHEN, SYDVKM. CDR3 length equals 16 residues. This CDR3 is CASSLFLSTEGNTIYF. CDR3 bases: TGTGCCAGCAGTTTATTCCTTTCTACGGAGGGAAACACCATATATTTT.